Listed here are 14 T cell receptor beta chains from one sample, sequenced in a study of siplizumab effects on memory and regulatory T cells (dated 2019 in TCRdb). Library preparation was by the immunoSEQ multiplex PCR assay. The clones in this table, taken by TCRdb from immuneACCESS, are in-frame only. Not every clone is retained; where verified, under half of the shortfall comes from an unresolved V gene, and the cause of the rest is unknown. This sample lists about 62,000 clones; 79% were detected once. In total, the top ten clones hold roughly 0.4% of the sample. Specimen: memory CD4+ T cells sorted from blood. The cell subset or site tag for this specimen amounts to: unstimulated CD4+ memory T cells. The receptors come from a human donor in good health.

This clone was seen a single time. V usage is TRBV7-2 and J usage is TRBJ2-3, with D tentatively TRBD2 (7 bases). Looked up from germline, CDR1 is SGHTA and CDR2 is FQGNSA. CDR3 length equals 15 residues. V was clipped by 0 bases and J by 2 bases, with 9 bases between them. The CDR3 protein is CASSLARGLTDTQYF. The DNA for the CDR3 is TGTGCCAGCAGCTTAGCGCGGGGGCTCACAGATACGCAGTATTTT. Full variable domain (missing parts from reference TRBV7-2 and TRBJ2-3): GAGVSQSPSNKVTEKGKDVELRCDPISGHTALYWYRQSLGQGLEFLIYFQGNSAPDKSGLPSDRFSAERTGGSVSTLTIQRTQQEDSAVYLCASSLARGLTDTQYFGPGTRLTVL.

This clone was detected a few times. The CDR3 bases are TGCGCCAGCCGGGGGGACGGCTACCTTAGCACAGATACGCAGTATTTT. This sequence encodes CASRGDGYLSTDTQYF. The V gene is TRBV4-1, the J gene TRBJ2-3, with TRBD2 identical over 7 bases. The V segment lost 8 bases and the J segment 0 bases; nucleotides outside the gene matches: 11. Germline loops: CDR1 MGHRA, CDR2 YSYEKL. The CDR3 spans 16 residues.

In its sample, this clone was seen once. The chain is built from TRBV5-6 and TRBJ2-3, with TRBD2 as a possible D gene (5 bases). The CDR3 loop spans 14 amino acids. The germline V gene has CDR1 SGHDT and CDR2 YYEEEE. The V end lost 0 bases, the J end lost 1 base, and 6 bases lay between the germline ends. The CDR3 sequence: CASSLAGGTDTQYF. CDR3 nucleotide sequence: TGTGCCAGCAGCTTGGCCGGGGGCACAGATACGCAGTATTTT.

This clone showed up just a few times. The chain employs TRBV19 and TRBJ1-4; no clear D. The CDR3 sequence is 14 residues long. V was pared by 3 bases and J by 0 bases, with 5 bases between. Germline CDR1 LNHDA, CDR2 SQIVND (reference sequence). CDR3 in amino acids: CASSIPPTNEKLFF. The CDR3 region has the DNA TGTGCCAGTAGTATTCCACCAACTAATGAAAAACTGTTTTTT.

This clone was detected only a few times. This chain links TRBV19 with TRBJ1-6; 10 bases fit TRBD1. V dropped 5 bases and J dropped 8; count of bases not matched to a gene: 6. CDR1 is LNHDA and CDR2 is SQIVND in the germline V gene (reference sequence). The CDR3 runs 15 residues. CDR3 DNA: TGTGCCAGTAGTCGCCGGACAGGGGGAGATTCACCCCTCCACTTT. Translating it yields CASSRRTGGDSPLHF.

The chain carries TRBV7-3 and TRBJ2-3; D gene unclear. Germline CDR1 reads SGHTA; CDR2 reads FQGTGA. Trimming pared 3 bases from V and 1 base from J, leaving 2 bases between. This CDR3 region has 12 residues. CDR3 bases: TGTGCCAGCAGCTTCGGCACAGATACGCAGTATTTT. Residues: CASSFGTDTQYF.

The chain links TRBV29-1 to TRBJ1-4; no definite D call. The length of the CDR3 is 12 residues. Germline V gene lookup returns CDR1 SQVTM and CDR2 ANQGSEA. V gave up 6 bases and J gave up 6 bases, with 11 bases separating them. The CDR3 DNA sequence: TGCAGCGTGAGCGTGTTGGATGAAAAACTGTTTTTT. Encoded protein: CSVSVLDEKLFF.

V and J are TRBV5-1 and TRBJ2-5; 12 bases fit TRBD2. This CDR3 has 15 residues. J lost 5 bases, V lost 3 bases, and 5 bases had no gene match. CDR1 and CDR2 from the germline V gene are SGHRS and YFSETQ. Here the CDR3 reads CASSSASGGAETQYF. The DNA for the CDR3 is TGCGCCAGCAGCTCGGCTAGCGGGGGGGCCGAGACCCAGTACTTC.

This clone was detected a few times. The gene calls are TRBV7-3 and TRBJ2-3; D unresolved. V gave up 1 base and J gave up 8 bases, with 10 bases separating them. The germline CDR1 and CDR2 sequences are SGHTA and FQGTGA. The CDR3 contains 13 residues. The CDR3 loop reads CASSLNVESTQYF. The CDR3 nucleotides read TGTGCCAGCAGCTTAAACGTCGAGAGTACGCAGTATTTT.

The table lists this clone with a few counts. This sequence joins TRBV23-1 and TRBJ1-2; D gene unclear. TRBV23-1 is an ORF; its function is uncertain. The CDR3 is 9 residues long. V dropped 9 bases and J dropped 11 bases, with 10 bases sitting between them. The CDR3 DNA sequence: TGCGCCAGTCCCGGGAGGTACACCTTC. Protein sequence: CASPGRYTF.

CDR3: CAISWGGGREQFF. The CDR3 DNA reads as TGTGCCATCAGTTGGGGAGGGGGCCGTGAGCAGTTCTTC. The rearrangement uses TRBV10-3 and TRBJ2-1; D might be TRBD1 or TRBD2, each matching 7 bases. V was clipped by 5 bases and J by 9 bases, with 14 bases between them. The CDR3 runs 13 residues. Germline V gene sequence: CDR1 ENHRY, CDR2 SYGVKD.

This chain uses TRBV28 with TRBJ1-6; D unclear. Germline-derived CDR1 and CDR2 are MDHEN and SYDVKM. The CDR3 covers 11 residues. V shed 4 bases and J shed 8 bases, with 3 bases lying between them. The CDR3 spells CASSSHSPLHF. Here the CDR3 DNA reads TGTGCCAGCAGTTCGCATTCACCCCTCCACTTT.

This chain joins TRBV5-4 and TRBJ2-3, with a possible D match to TRBD2 (6 bases). Trimming pared 4 bases from V and 0 bases from J, leaving 12 bases between. The CDR3 has 15 amino acids. Germline V gene data show CDR1 as SGHNT and CDR2 as YYREEE (reference sequence). CDR3 region: CASSPGGSSTDTQYF. In DNA form, the CDR3 reads TGTGCCAGCAGCCCCGGGGGTTCTAGCACAGATACGCAGTATTTT. The entire variable domain, with the rest obtained from reference TRBV5-4 and TRBJ2-3, is as follows: ETGVTQSPTHLIKTRGQQVTLRCSSQSGHNTVSWYQQALGQGPQFIFQYYREEENGRGNFPPRFSGLQFPNYSSELNVNALELDDSALYLCASSPGGSSTDTQYFGPGTRLTVL.

This clone came up once. The V and J genes are TRBV7-8 and TRBJ2-2; 12 bases are a match to TRBD2. V shed 5 bases and J 5 bases; nucleotides not matched to a gene: 9. CDR3 length equals 17 residues. Germline V gene data show CDR1 as SGHVS and CDR2 as FQNEAQ. This chain's CDR3 is CASSPRLAGVVTGELFF. The CDR3 nucleotides are TGTGCCAGCAGCCCCAGACTAGCGGGGGTGGTAACCGGGGAGCTGTTTTTT.